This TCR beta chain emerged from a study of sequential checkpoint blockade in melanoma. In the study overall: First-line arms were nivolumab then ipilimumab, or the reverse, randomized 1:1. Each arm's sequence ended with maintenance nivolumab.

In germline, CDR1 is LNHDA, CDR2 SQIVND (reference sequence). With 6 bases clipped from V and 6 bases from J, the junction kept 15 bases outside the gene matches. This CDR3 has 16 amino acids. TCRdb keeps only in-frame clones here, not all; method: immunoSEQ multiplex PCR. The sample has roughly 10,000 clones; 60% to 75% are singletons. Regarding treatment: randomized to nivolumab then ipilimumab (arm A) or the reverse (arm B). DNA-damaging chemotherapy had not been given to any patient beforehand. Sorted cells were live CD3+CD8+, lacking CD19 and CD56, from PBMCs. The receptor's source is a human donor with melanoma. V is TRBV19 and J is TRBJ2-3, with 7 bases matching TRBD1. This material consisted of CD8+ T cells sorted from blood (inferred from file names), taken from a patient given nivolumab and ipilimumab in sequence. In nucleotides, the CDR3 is TGTGCCAGTAGAGATCGACAGGGCCTATCGGGGGATACGCAGTATTTT. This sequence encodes CASRDRQGLSGDTQYF.